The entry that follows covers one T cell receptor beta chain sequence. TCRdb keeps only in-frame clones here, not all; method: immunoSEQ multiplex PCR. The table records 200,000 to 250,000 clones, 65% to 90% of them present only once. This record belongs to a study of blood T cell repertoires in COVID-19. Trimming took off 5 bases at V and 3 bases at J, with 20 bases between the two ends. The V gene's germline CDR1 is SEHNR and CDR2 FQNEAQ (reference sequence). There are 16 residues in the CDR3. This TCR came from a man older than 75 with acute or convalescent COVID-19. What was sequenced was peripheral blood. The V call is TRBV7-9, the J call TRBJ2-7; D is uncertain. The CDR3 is CASSLVSGGTNYEQYF. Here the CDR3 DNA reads TGTGCCAGCAGCCTAGTCAGTGGCGGTACCAACTACGAGCAGTACTTC.